This T cell receptor beta chain stems from a study of OX40 agonist ivuxolimab in advanced cancers. Study information: At 82.7% male, the cohort had a mean age of 60 years, ranging from 23 to 79. Whole-study findings and limits: Those patients achieving a partial response at 0.1-3.0 mg/kg showed among the lowest clonal expansion.

As for this clone: Antigen specificity is unknown.

The protocol was immunoSEQ multiplex PCR, while the TCRdb copy is restricted to in-frame clones and leaves out a portion. The data contain more than 60,000 clones, 80% to 90% of them singletons. Prior autoimmune disease or systemic immunosuppression barred patients. V gave up 2 bases and J gave up 2 bases, with 13 bases separating them. The CDR3 runs to 15 residues. The germline V gene has CDR1 KGHSH and CDR2 LQKENI. The material was CD4+ or CD8+ T cells sorted from blood, obtained in a trial of the OX40 agonist ivuxolimab. The origin of this receptor is an adult with an advanced solid tumor such as melanoma, head and neck, liver or kidney cancer. The V gene is TRBV18, the J gene TRBJ2-7, with unresolved D. CDR3 protein: CASSPYTRPPYEQYF. The CDR3, as DNA: TGTGCCAGCTCACCATATACCAGGCCCCCCTACGAGCAGTACTTC.